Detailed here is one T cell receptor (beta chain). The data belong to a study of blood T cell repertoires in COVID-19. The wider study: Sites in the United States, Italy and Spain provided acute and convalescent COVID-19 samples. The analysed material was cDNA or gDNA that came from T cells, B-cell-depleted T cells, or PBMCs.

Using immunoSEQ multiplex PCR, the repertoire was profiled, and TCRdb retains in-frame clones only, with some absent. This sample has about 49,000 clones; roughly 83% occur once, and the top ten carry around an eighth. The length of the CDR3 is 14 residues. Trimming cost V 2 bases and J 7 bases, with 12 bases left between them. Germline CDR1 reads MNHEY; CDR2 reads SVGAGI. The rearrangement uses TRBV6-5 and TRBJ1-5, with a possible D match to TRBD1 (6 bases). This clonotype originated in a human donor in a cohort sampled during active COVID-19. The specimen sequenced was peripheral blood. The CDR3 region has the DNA TGTGCCAGCAGTTACCAGCACAGGGCACAGCCCCAGCATTTT. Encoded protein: CASSYQHRAQPQHF.